This T cell receptor (beta chain) comes out of a study of blood T cell repertoires in COVID-19. Across the whole study: The United States, Italy and Spain were the sources of the acute and convalescent COVID-19 samples. T cells, B-cell-depleted T cells, or PBMCs supplied cDNA or gDNA.

This clone was seen just once. In germline, CDR1 is SSHAT, CDR2 FNYEAQ (reference sequence). The CDR3 has 15 residues. V was shortened by 5 bases and J by 5 bases, with 15 bases between the two germline ends. Using immunoSEQ multiplex PCR, the repertoire was profiled, and TCRdb retains in-frame clones only, with some absent. Of about 180,000 clones detected, roughly 79% appear once; the ten largest clones hold 26%. This TCR was sampled from a woman aged 65 to 85 with acute or convalescent COVID-19. The specimen was peripheral blood. This chain joins TRBV7-7 and TRBJ1-4; TRBD1 is a possible D gene (6 bases). CDR3 nucleotide sequence: TGTGCCAGCAGCGCCAGCAGGGGTCCCAATGAAAAACTGTTTTTT. It specifies CASSASRGPNEKLFF.